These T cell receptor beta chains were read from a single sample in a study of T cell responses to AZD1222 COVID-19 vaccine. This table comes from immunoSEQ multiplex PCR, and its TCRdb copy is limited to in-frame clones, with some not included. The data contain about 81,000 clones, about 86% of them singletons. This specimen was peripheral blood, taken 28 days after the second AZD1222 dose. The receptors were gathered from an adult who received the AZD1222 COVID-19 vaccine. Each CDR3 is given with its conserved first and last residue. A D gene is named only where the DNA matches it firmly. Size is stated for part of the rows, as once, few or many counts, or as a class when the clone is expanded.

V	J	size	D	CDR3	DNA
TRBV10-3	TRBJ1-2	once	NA	CAISESTVYGYTF	TGTGCCATCAGTGAGTCAACAGTCTATGGCTACACCTTC
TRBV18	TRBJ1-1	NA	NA	CASSPKPGPEAFF	TGTGCCAGCTCACCGAAACCGGGTCCCGAAGCTTTCTTT
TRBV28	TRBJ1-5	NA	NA	CASSLWTQPQHF	TGTGCCAGCAGCCTCTGGACTCAGCCCCAGCATTTT
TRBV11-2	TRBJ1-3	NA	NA	CASSSPWTSGSGTIYF	TGTGCCAGCAGCTCCCCTTGGACATCTGGGTCAGGCACCATATATTTT
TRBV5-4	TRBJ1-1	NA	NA	CASSSGGRVYTEAFF	TGTGCCAGCAGCTCCGGGGGGCGGGTGTACACTGAAGCTTTCTTT
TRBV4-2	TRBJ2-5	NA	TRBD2	CASSQDTSGRPETQYF	TGTGCCAGCAGCCAAGATACTAGCGGGAGACCAGAGACCCAGTACTTC
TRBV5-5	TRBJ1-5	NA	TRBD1	CASSPGTANQPQHF	TGTGCCAGCAGCCCCGGGACAGCTAATCAGCCCCAGCATTTT
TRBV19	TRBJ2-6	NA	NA	CASSPRRQAHPGANVLTF	TGTGCCAGTAGTCCCCGGCGACAGGCGCATCCTGGGGCCAACGTCCTGACTTTC
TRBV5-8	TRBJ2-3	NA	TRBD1	CASSLDRGSTDTQYF	TGTGCCAGCAGCTTGGACAGGGGGTCAACAGATACGCAGTATTTT
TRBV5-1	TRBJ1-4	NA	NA	CASSFRAQYGANEKLFF	TGCGCCAGCAGCTTCCGGGCCCAATATGGAGCTAATGAAAAACTGTTTTTT
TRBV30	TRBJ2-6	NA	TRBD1	CAWVPGQGGFGANVLTF	TGTGCCTGGGTCCCGGGACAGGGAGGCTTTGGGGCCAACGTCCTGACTTTC
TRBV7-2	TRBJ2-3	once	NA	CASSFGNGAAAGTQYF	TGTGCCAGCAGCTTCGGGAACGGGGCGGCGGCAGGTACGCAGTATTTT
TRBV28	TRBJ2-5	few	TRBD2	CASTRARLAGEETQYF	TGTGCCTCGACACGGGCTCGACTAGCGGGAGAAGAGACCCAGTACTTC
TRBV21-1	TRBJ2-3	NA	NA	CASSKCRRADRDTQYF	TGTGCCAGCAGCAAATGCAGAAGGGCCGATAGAGATACGCAGTATTTT
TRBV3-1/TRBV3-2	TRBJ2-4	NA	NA	CASSWMGRGIQYF	TGTGCCAGCAGCTGGATGGGACGTGGCATTCAGTACTTC
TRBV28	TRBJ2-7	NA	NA	CAIQQTGSEQYF	TGTGCCATCCAACAAACAGGGTCCGAGCAGTACTTC
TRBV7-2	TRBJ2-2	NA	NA	CASTTTGTGELFF	TGTGCCAGCACCACCACGGGTACCGGGGAGCTGTTTTTT
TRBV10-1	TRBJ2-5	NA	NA	CASSAYIKETQYF	TGCGCCAGCAGTGCCTATATCAAGGAGACCCAGTACTTC
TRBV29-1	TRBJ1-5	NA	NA	CSAQGGNQPQHF	TGCAGCGCACAGGGAGGCAATCAGCCCCAGCATTTT
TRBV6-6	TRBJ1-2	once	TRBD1	CATGTANYGYTF	TGTGCCACTGGGACAGCTAACTATGGCTACACCTTC
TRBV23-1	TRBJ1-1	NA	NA	CASSQTRTPGNTEAFF	TGCGCCAGCAGTCAAACCCGAACCCCGGGAAACACTGAAGCTTTCTTT
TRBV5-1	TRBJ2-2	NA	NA	CATHTELFF	TGCGCCACCCATACCGAGCTGTTTTTT
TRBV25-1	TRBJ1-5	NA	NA	CASSPGTFNQPQHF	TGTGCCAGCAGTCCCGGGACCTTCAATCAGCCCCAGCATTTT
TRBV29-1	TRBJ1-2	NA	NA	CSVPQDIYGYTF	TGCAGCGTCCCACAGGATATCTATGGCTACACCTTC
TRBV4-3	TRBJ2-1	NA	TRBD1	CASSLTGDEQFF	TGCGCCAGCAGCCTTACAGGGGATGAGCAGTTCTTC
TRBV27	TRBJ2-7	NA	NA	CATQNAGLAYEQYF	TGTGCCACCCAGAACGCGGGTTTAGCCTACGAGCAGTACTTC
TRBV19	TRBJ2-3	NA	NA	CASTPRVTSTDTQYF	TGTGCCAGTACCCCCCGGGTTACTAGCACAGATACGCAGTATTTT
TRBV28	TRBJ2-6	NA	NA	CASSLPSRSGANVLTF	TGTGCCAGCAGTTTACCCTCGAGGTCTGGGGCCAACGTCCTGACTTTC
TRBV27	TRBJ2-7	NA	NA	CASSFGGRQQYF	TGTGCCAGCAGTTTTGGGGGGCGCCAGCAGTACTTC
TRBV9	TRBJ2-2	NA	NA	CASSVAGSQRGELFF	TGTGCCAGCAGCGTAGCGGGCAGCCAACGCGGGGAGCTGTTTTTT
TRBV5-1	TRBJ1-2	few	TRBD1	CASSLDSGQGGYTF	TGCGCCAGCAGCTTGGATTCGGGACAGGGGGGCTACACCTTC
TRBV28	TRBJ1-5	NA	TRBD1	CASHLGQGKSQPQHF	TGTGCCAGCCATTTGGGACAGGGTAAATCTCAGCCCCAGCATTTT
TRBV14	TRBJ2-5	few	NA	CASRKVGFQETQYF	TGTGCCAGCCGGAAGGTCGGCTTCCAAGAGACCCAGTACTTC
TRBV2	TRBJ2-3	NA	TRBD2	CASRLAGVFSTDTQYF	TGTGCCAGCAGACTAGCGGGGGTTTTTAGCACAGATACGCAGTATTTT
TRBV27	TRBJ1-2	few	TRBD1	CASRGQGSGGYTF	TGTGCCAGCAGGGGACAGGGCTCGGGCGGCTACACCTTC
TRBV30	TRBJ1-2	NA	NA	CAWSVEGGHYGYTF	TGTGCCTGGAGTGTAGAGGGCGGGCACTATGGCTACACCTTC
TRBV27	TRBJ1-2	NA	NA	CASIPLGGDNYGYTF	TGTGCCAGCATCCCCCTCGGGGGGGACAACTATGGCTACACCTTC
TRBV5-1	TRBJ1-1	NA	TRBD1	CASSILTGVETEAFF	TGCGCCAGCAGCATCCTGACAGGGGTAGAAACTGAAGCTTTCTTT
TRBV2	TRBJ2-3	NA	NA	CASKDWEYTDTQYF	TGTGCCAGCAAAGATTGGGAGTACACAGATACGCAGTATTTT
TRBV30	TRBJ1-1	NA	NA	CAWSGPSRGRDTEAFF	TGTGCCTGGAGTGGACCCTCCAGGGGACGAGACACTGAAGCTTTCTTT
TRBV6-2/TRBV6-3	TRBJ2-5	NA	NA	CASSHQSETQYF	TGTGCCAGCAGCCATCAGAGTGAGACCCAGTACTTC
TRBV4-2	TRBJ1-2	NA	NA	CASSQGSDYGYTF	TGTGCCAGCAGCCAAGGATCTGATTATGGCTACACCTTC
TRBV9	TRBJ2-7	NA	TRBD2	CASSVAGSGSIYEQYF	TGTGCCAGCAGCGTAGCAGGAAGCGGGAGTATCTACGAGCAGTACTTC
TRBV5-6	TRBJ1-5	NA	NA	CASSHRDKHQPQHF	TGTGCCAGCAGCCACCGGGACAAGCATCAGCCCCAGCATTTT
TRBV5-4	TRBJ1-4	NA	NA	CASSLQWGDEKLFF	TGTGCCAGCAGCTTGCAGTGGGGCGATGAAAAACTGTTTTTT
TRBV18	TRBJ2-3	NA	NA	CASSPPSTDTQYF	TGTGCCAGCTCACCACCGAGCACAGATACGCAGTATTTT
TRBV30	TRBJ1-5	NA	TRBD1	CAWRGTGNQPQHF	TGTGCCTGGAGAGGGACAGGGAATCAGCCCCAGCATTTT
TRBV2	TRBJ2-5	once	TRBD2	CASSVLAGGIQETQYF	TGTGCCAGCAGTGTACTAGCGGGAGGGATACAAGAGACCCAGTACTTC
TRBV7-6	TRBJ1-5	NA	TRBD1	CASSPGQVLSNQPQHF	TGTGCCAGCAGCCCTGGACAGGTTTTAAGCAATCAGCCCCAGCATTTT
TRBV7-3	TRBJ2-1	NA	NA	CASSFGTYNEQFF	TGTGCCAGCAGCTTCGGCACCTACAATGAGCAGTTCTTC
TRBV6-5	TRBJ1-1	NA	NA	CASIRVSGNTEAFF	TGTGCCAGCATTCGCGTTTCGGGGAACACTGAAGCTTTCTTT
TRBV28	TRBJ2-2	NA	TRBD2	CASSPGLAGVGNTGELFF	TGTGCCAGCAGCCCCGGACTAGCGGGAGTTGGGAACACCGGGGAGCTGTTTTTT
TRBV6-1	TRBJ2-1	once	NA	CASSENSGAYNEQFF	TGTGCCAGCAGTGAAAATAGCGGCGCCTACAATGAGCAGTTCTTC
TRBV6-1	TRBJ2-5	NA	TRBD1	CASSELGQGGETQYF	TGTGCCAGCAGTGAACTGGGACAGGGGGGAGAGACCCAGTACTTC
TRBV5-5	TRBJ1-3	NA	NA	CASSLGQSSGNTIYF	TGTGCCAGCAGCTTGGGCCAGAGCTCTGGAAACACCATATATTTT
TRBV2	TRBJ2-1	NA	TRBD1	CASSEGPGQGRGNEQFF	TGTGCCAGCAGCGAAGGTCCGGGACAGGGTAGGGGGAATGAGCAGTTCTTC
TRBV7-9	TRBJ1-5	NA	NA	CASDSHVTPRKPQHF	TGTGCCAGCGATAGCCACGTAACTCCTCGTAAGCCCCAGCATTTT
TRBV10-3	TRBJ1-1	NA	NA	CAISEPRMDTEAFF	TGTGCCATCAGTGAGCCAAGAATGGACACTGAAGCTTTCTTT